Following are 20 T cell receptor beta chains from one sample sequenced in a study of blood T cell repertoires in COVID-19. The method was immunoSEQ multiplex PCR; TCRdb's version includes in-frame clones alone and lacks a portion of them. The top ten clones hold more than 5% of a sample with approximately 84,000 clones, 60% to 75% of them seen once. The specimen was peripheral blood. The source is a man between 45 and 60 years old with active or convalescent COVID-19.

This chain joins TRBV19 and TRBJ2-5; the D is unclear. Germline values: CDR1 LNHDA, CDR2 SQIVND (reference sequence). Trimming shortened V by 0 bases and J by 3 bases, and 5 bases separated the two germline ends. The CDR3 covers 13 residues. The CDR3 DNA reads TGTGCCAGTAGTATAGATCCGGAAGAGACCCAGTACTTC. Translating it yields CASSIDPEETQYF.

The chain uses TRBV19 and TRBJ2-7; 9 bases fit TRBD1. Germline V gives CDR1 LNHDA, CDR2 SQIVND (reference sequence). The V segment lost 7 bases and the J segment 3 bases; nucleotides outside the gene matches: 7. The CDR3 runs to 14 residues. The CDR3 is CASTSGTGNYEQYF. The CDR3 region has the DNA TGTGCCAGTACCTCCGGGACAGGGAACTACGAGCAGTACTTC.

Ten or more counts support this clone. V gene TRBV7-3 combines with J gene TRBJ2-3; possible D gene TRBD2, 5 bases. There are 13 residues in the CDR3. Trimming left V 2 bases short and J 4 bases short, with 7 bases between. Per germline, CDR1 SGHTA and CDR2 FQGTGA. CDR3 DNA sequence: TGTGCCAGCAGCTTAGCGAGGGCAGATACGCAGTATTTT. It is translated as CASSLARADTQYF.

This clone was seen only a few times. This chain links TRBV9 with TRBJ1-1; no reliable D call. The CDR3 is 13 residues long. With 4 bases removed from V and 4 bases from J, the gap between germline ends came to 11 bases. From germline, CDR1 is SGDLS and CDR2 YYNGEE. The CDR3 DNA follows: TGTGCCAGCAGCCATAACGGCGGCACTGAAGCTTTCTTT. Translating gives CASSHNGGTEAFF. Combining the CDR3 with reference TRBV9 and TRBJ1-1 gives the whole variable domain DSGVTQTPKHLITATGQRVTLRCSPRSGDLSVYWYQQSLDQGLQFLIQYYNGEERAKGNILERFSAQQFPDLHSELNLSSLELGDSALYFCASSHNGGTEAFFGQGTRLTVV.

The sample holds one count of this clone. V and J are TRBV7-9 and TRBJ2-2, with D perhaps TRBD1 (6 bases). The CDR3 covers 14 residues. In germline, CDR1 is SEHNR, CDR2 FQNEAQ (reference sequence). Between the trimmed V and J ends, which lost 3 bases and 6 bases, there was a span of 11 bases. This chain's CDR3 is CASSLLAGAGELFF. The CDR3 bases are TGTGCCAGCAGCTTGCTAGCAGGGGCCGGGGAGCTGTTTTTT.

CDR3 region: CASTPVDRGPNYGYTF. CDR3 coding DNA: TGTGCCAGCACCCCCGTGGACAGGGGGCCTAACTATGGCTACACCTTC. The genes are TRBV5-4 and TRBJ1-2; TRBD1 matches 11 bases. Germline-derived CDR1 and CDR2 are SGHNT and YYREEE (reference sequence). Trimming took 6 bases from V and 0 from J; bases not matched to a gene: 7. This CDR3 has 16 amino acids.

This clone came up once. J is TRBJ1-2 and V is TRBV9; no definite D call. CDR3 length: 17 amino acids. Per the germline V gene, CDR1 is SGDLS and CDR2 is YYNGEE. Trimming shortened V by 1 base and J by 4 bases, and 20 bases separated the two germline ends. CDR3 in DNA: TGTGCCAGCAGCGTATCGAGCGACGGTGCCTTTGGCTATGGCTACACCTTC. This translates into CASSVSSDGAFGYGYTF.

This rearrangement joins TRBV5-1 to TRBJ2-1; D might be TRBD1 (6 bases). CDR3 length equals 14 residues. Trimming shortened V by 4 bases and J by 6 bases, and 14 bases separated the two germline ends. The germline V gene has CDR1 SGHRS and CDR2 YFSETQ. CDR3 in amino acids: CASSPLDSFNEQFF. DNA of the CDR3: TGCGCCAGCAGCCCCCTGGACAGTTTCAATGAGCAGTTCTTC.

V and J are TRBV2 and TRBJ2-5, with TRBD2 matching over 11 bases. The CDR3 spans 15 residues. The V gene's germline CDR1 is SNHLY and CDR2 FYNNEI. V lost 0 bases to trimming and J lost 7 bases; unmatched junction nucleotides: 4. CDR3 DNA: TGTGCCAGCAGTGAAGCGGCGCTAGCGGGGGGGACCCAGTACTTC. Protein: CASSEAALAGGTQYF. Complete variable domain (other parts from reference TRBV2 and TRBJ2-5): EPEVTQTPSHQVTQMGQEVILRCVPISNHLYFYWYRQILGQKVEFLVSFYNNEISEKSEIFDDQFSVERPDGSNFTLKIRSTKLEDSAMYFCASSEAALAGGTQYFGPGTRLLVL.

This chain connects TRBV2 to TRBJ2-7; 7 bases are shared with TRBD2. CDR3 size: 14 residues. Germline V CDR1 and CDR2: SNHLY, FYNNEI. Unmatched junction bases numbered 8, after V lost 8 bases and J lost 1 base. CDR3 nucleotides: TGTGCCAGCCACGGGAGGAGTGCATCCTACGAGCAGTACTTC. It codes for CASHGRSASYEQYF.

This clone turned up a few times. The chain combines TRBV6-6 with TRBJ2-5; 7 bases are a match to TRBD2. Germline CDR1 and CDR2: MNHNY and SVGAGI (reference sequence). Unmatched junction bases numbered 5, after V lost 2 bases and J lost 2 bases. CDR3 length: 15 amino acids. Here the CDR3 reads CASSYGAGRQETQYF. The CDR3 DNA follows: TGTGCCAGCAGTTACGGAGCGGGGCGACAAGAGACCCAGTACTTC.

The V and J genes are TRBV4-3 and TRBJ2-7, with a tentative D call TRBD1 (5 bases). Trimming left V 0 bases short and J 4 bases short, with 13 bases between. The CDR3 runs 15 residues. Germline lookup yields CDR1 LGHNA and CDR2 YSLEER. The CDR3: CASSQEVGRVYEQYF. CDR3 DNA: TGCGCCAGCAGCCAAGAGGTCGGCAGGGTGTACGAGCAGTACTTC.

The chain links TRBV11-2 to TRBJ2-5; TRBD1 matches at 7 bases. Unmatched junction bases numbered 2, after V lost 4 bases and J lost 3 bases. The germline CDR1 and CDR2 sequences are SGHAT and FQNNGV. CDR3 size: 13 residues. The CDR3 spells CASSSDREETQYF. CDR3 sequence (DNA): TGTGCCAGCAGCTCCGACAGGGAAGAGACCCAGTACTTC. Full variable domain (rest looked up from reference TRBV11-2 and TRBJ2-5): EAGVAQSPRYKIIEKRQSVAFWCNPISGHATLYWYQQILGQGPKLLIQFQNNGVVDDSQLPKDRFSAERLKGVDSTLKIQPAKLEDSAVYLCASSSDREETQYFGPGTRLLVL.

J is TRBJ2-5 and V is TRBV6-5; D perhaps matches TRBD1 (5 bases). Germline lookup yields CDR1 MNHEY and CDR2 SVGAGI. This CDR3 has 13 amino acids. V lost 7 bases, J lost 4 bases, and 13 bases lay in between. The CDR3 DNA sequence: TGTGCCAGCACCCCAATGGGGCCAGAGACCCAGTACTTC. The encoded protein is CASTPMGPETQYF.

The V call is TRBV29-1, the J call TRBJ1-2, with unresolved D. Germline CDR1 SQVTM, CDR2 ANQGSEA. The CDR3 contains 16 residues. V dropped 4 bases and J dropped 4 bases, with 22 bases sitting between them. The CDR3 nucleotides are TGCAGCGTTGTTGAGTCCGAGGGCGTCTGGGGCTATGGCTACACCTTC. The encoded protein is CSVVESEGVWGYGYTF.

V usage is TRBV4-3 and J usage is TRBJ1-6, with D unclear. The CDR3 sequence is 15 residues long. V was shortened by 2 bases and J by 10 bases, with 15 bases between the two germline ends. Germline V gene data show CDR1 as LGHNA and CDR2 as YSLEER. In DNA form, the CDR3 reads TGCGCCAGCAGCCAAATCTGGCGGCCCCACTCACCCCTCCACTTT. This translates into CASSQIWRPHSPLHF.

About this clone: This specimen includes other DNA sequences encoding the same CDR3. The chain is built from TRBV10-3 and TRBJ2-1; possible D gene TRBD2, 6 bases. This CDR3 has 16 amino acids. V was pared by 7 bases and J by 7 bases, with 23 bases between. Per the germline V gene, CDR1 is ENHRY and CDR2 is SYGVKD. CDR3 loop: CAINSRSSGGSNEQFF. The CDR3, as DNA: TGTGCCATCAACAGTCGGTCTAGTGGGGGGTCGAATGAGCAGTTCTTC.

As DNA, the CDR3 is TGTGCCAGCAGCTTGGCCCGGGACAAGGGCCCCATCTCTGGAAACACCATATATTTT. Translating gives CASSLARDKGPISGNTIYF. The chain links TRBV5-6 to TRBJ1-3; maybe TRBD1 (6 bases). The germline V gene encodes CDR1 SGHDT and CDR2 YYEEEE. This CDR3 is 19 amino acids long. V was pared by 0 bases and J by 0 bases, with 19 bases between.

The genes are TRBV27 and TRBJ2-1; TRBD1 is a possible D gene (6 bases). Germline-derived CDR1 and CDR2 are MNHEY and SMNVEV (reference sequence). Trimming pared 1 base from V and 7 bases from J, leaving 11 bases between. The CDR3 loop spans 14 amino acids. CDR3 bases: TGTGCCAGCAGTTTATGGGGGCCTGGGAATGAGCAGTTCTTC. Its protein product is CASSLWGPGNEQFF.

This clone has just one count. The V and J genes are TRBV7-3 and TRBJ2-3; a weak D match, TRBD2 (6 bases). Trimming left V 2 bases short and J 0 bases short, with 12 bases between. The CDR3 has 16 residues. CDR1 and CDR2 (germline): SGHTA, FQGTGA. CDR3 in DNA: TGTGCCAGCAGCTTATGGCCTAGCGCTAGCACAGATACGCAGTATTTT. It translates to CASSLWPSASTDTQYF.